The T cell receptor (beta chain) described here comes from a study of circulating CD8 cells and anti-PD-1 response in melanoma (dated by TCRdb to the early 2020s). About the investigation overall: Nivolumab was administered to patients intravenously at 3 mg/kg every 2 weeks. In on-treatment samples, a biotinylated anti-human IgG4 antibody was used to detect PD-1. Patients with complete or partial responses were classified as responders, and patients with stable or progressive disease (RECIST v1.1) were classified as non-responders. The TCR repertoire analysis was performed on roughly eleven melanoma patients, comprising 7 non-responders and 4 responders. The melanoma cohort had 13 patients, seven of whom got anti-PD-1 as first-line therapy, while the other six had previously had targeted therapy or immunotherapy.

Compared with the rest of its sample, this clonotype is medium-sized (0.01 to 0.1%). Its recognized antigen is unknown. No much larger clone exists at a distance of one base, and base qualities are not known. This sample was sequenced with a NextSeq 500. TCR libraries were prepared from about 16 ng of total RNA with the QIAseq Immune Repertoire RNA Library Kit, Human TCR Panel. TCR libraries were sequenced on an Illumina NextSeq with a Mid Output V2 kit, and asymmetric 261x41 paired-end reads were used. Every TCR library was diluted down to around 4 nM, then pooled, denatured and loaded at approximately 0.99 pM. The authors processed their data as follows. TCR FASTQ files were processed in the QIAGEN GeneGlobe Data Analysis Center, with downstream analysis in R 3.5.2. To get clonality, Shannon entropy was normalized by the log of the number of unique productive sequences and the result was subtracted from one. Within each subset, Fisher exact tests at 5% FDR identified TRA or TRB clonotypes differing in abundance between baseline and M1. Clonotypes with differential abundance were classified as emerging, expanding, contracting or non-expanding/contracting. Repertoire overlap between patients was measured with Morisita's overlap index. TCRdb cleaned the public reads at Q25 with fastp, built clones with MiXCR and kept in-frame beta chains. One record per CDR3 amino acid sequence lists the most common genes and DNA. TCRdb, rather than the study authors, made the V and J calls. Recorded for this sample are 2,000 to 2,500 distinct CDR3 sequences; roughly 6.8% of them occurred a single time. The biggest ten clones account for nearly 3% of the sample.

V lost 5 bases and J lost 7 bases; the stretch between them is 9 bases long. CDR1 SGHTA and CDR2 FQGTGA were looked up in the germline V gene. The CDR3 holds 12 amino acids from the cysteine to the phenylalanine. Kept here is only the CDR3 DNA, which spans 36 bases and is read in frame from base 1. A BD FACSAria II cell sorter was used to sort four subsets, defined by PD-1 and/or TIGIT, from live CD3+CD8+TCRalphabeta+ cells. To characterize relevance to anti-PD-1 therapy response, circulating CD8 T cells were sorted into four subsets based on PD-1 and TIGIT expression. For each sorted CD8 T-cell subset, both the TCR alpha and TCR beta chains were sequenced. Peripheral blood was collected before the first anti-PD-1 injection, after two injections and after four injections. Ficoll gradient centrifugation was used to isolate PBMCs immediately. Until use, PBMCs were stored frozen in liquid nitrogen in RPMI containing about 18% FCS and about 10% DMSO. Thawed PBMCs were stained with a viability dye and antibodies against CD3, CD8alpha, TCRalphabeta, PD-1 and TIGIT. The RNeasy Kit was used to extract total RNA, and all samples came in with a RIN above 7.

Findings and caveats that apply to the study as a whole: The authors pointed out that the cohort included both treatment-naive and previously treated patients, and that this mix could influence the results. Repertoires were found to be largely private between subsets, with under 7.5% of TRB clonotypes shared at M1, and the highest sharing was observed between DPOS and TIGIT. The published TCR repertoire comparisons used only baseline and M1 samples from a small cohort with few responders. Because material was limited, experiments were generally done without replicates. Diversity was greatest in the DNEG repertoire, PD-1 and DPOS had similar and higher clonality, and TIGIT repertoires had the lowest diversity. Tumor material was not accessible, so tumor reactivity was assessed by peptide assays on expanded sorted subsets instead.

This chain is built from TRBV7-3 and TRBJ2-1, with a weak D call of TRBD1 (5 bases match). The sequence was collected from a human donor with melanoma. This sample comprised CD8+ T cells from PBMCs, obtained at baseline or after one month of anti-PD-1 therapy (not recorded which). The nucleotides are TGTGCCAGCAGCGCAAGGGGTAATGAGCAGTTCTTC. It codes for CASSARGNEQFF.